The rows below give T cell receptor beta chains drawn from one sample of a study of blood T cell repertoires in COVID-19. TCRdb keeps only in-frame clones here, not all; method: immunoSEQ multiplex PCR. The profile covers 200,000 to 300,000 clones, with about nine tenths appearing a single time and just over 7% taken by the ten largest. Sequencing used peripheral blood. The receptors derive from a man between 60 and 70 years old who had recovered from COVID-19. Each CDR3 is given with its conserved first and last residue. Size tells how often a clone was seen (once, few, many) or the class of an expanded clone, and some rows leave it out.

size: .
V: TRBV18
CDR3: CASSPFHGGTYNEQFF

size: few
V: TRBV15
CDR3: CATRVESPLHF

size: .
V: TRBV11-2
CDR3: CASTYKLGRPNTGELFF

size: .
V: TRBV10-2
CDR3: CASSSTGRPYNEQFF

size: .
V: TRBV7-9
CDR3: CATSREPSGNTIYF

size: .
V: TRBV12-3/TRBV12-4
CDR3: CASSSTGDYGYTF

size: .
V: TRBV7-2
CDR3: CASSSGQDSYEQYF

size: .
V: TRBV19
CDR3: CASTLQGRAPMFF

size: .
V: TRBV10-2
CDR3: CASSPAGGVTDTQYF

size: few
V: TRBV9
CDR3: CASSPGRDTSNTGELFF

size: .
V: TRBV5-4
CDR3: CASSLWGPYEQYF

size: .
V: TRBV3-1/TRBV3-2
CDR3: CASSMREIAGGSDEQFF

size: .
V: TRBV6-8
CDR3: CASSRRTSGGGETQYF

size: .
V: TRBV13
CDR3: CASNLNPGLAGGKTQYF

size: .
V: TRBV12-3/TRBV12-4
CDR3: CASSPDRATQYF

size: .
V: TRBV7-9
CDR3: CASSPGQRVDTQYF

size: .
V: TRBV9
CDR3: CASSGRATVYGYTF

size: .
V: TRBV3-1/TRBV3-2
CDR3: CASSQEYRVGVNSGANVLTF

size: .
V: TRBV6-5
CDR3: CASTGGTGTPGELFF

size: .
V: TRBV10-2
CDR3: CASSESQGEDWADTQYF

size: .
V: TRBV1
CDR3: CTSSHHEGSYEQYF

size: few
V: TRBV21-1
CDR3: CASSTRRTINTGELFF

size: .
V: TRBV3-1/TRBV3-2
CDR3: CASSQKGRRESEQFF

size: .
V: TRBV9
CDR3: CASSPPPSSGGPGEQFF

size: .
V: TRBV25-1
CDR3: CASSAQGGGANVLTF

size: .
V: TRBV30
CDR3: CAWSATGKGGNQPQHF

size: once
V: TRBV29-1
CDR3: CSVEVRNYGYTF

size: .
V: TRBV2
CDR3: CASSEAHQGPNEKLFF

size: .
V: TRBV5-4
CDR3: CASSHSGGAVGLETQYF

size: few
V: TRBV6-5
CDR3: CATTGQYSNQPQHF

size: .
V: TRBV5-5
CDR3: CASSANTGLETQYF

size: .
V: TRBV5-1
CDR3: CASTPEGGYNSPLHF

size: .
V: TRBV27
CDR3: CASSPSTGIYGYTF

size: .
V: TRBV5-1
CDR3: CASSPEGPNTGELFF

size: .
V: TRBV5-1
CDR3: CASRQGSSYEQYF

size: .
V: TRBV6-1
CDR3: CASSDPGSFPAEAFF

size: .
V: TRBV7-2
CDR3: CASSQGAGTGYGYTF

size: once
V: TRBV19
CDR3: CASSMATGGYEQYF

size: .
V: TRBV7-9
CDR3: CASSLTGADYGYTF

size: .
V: TRBV5-1
CDR3: CASSLAIRDEQFF

size: .
V: TRBV7-7
CDR3: CASSLRGPSNTGELFF

size: .
V: TRBV20-1
CDR3: CSAAEDGYTF

size: .
V: TRBV7-6
CDR3: CASSLLAMNTEAFF